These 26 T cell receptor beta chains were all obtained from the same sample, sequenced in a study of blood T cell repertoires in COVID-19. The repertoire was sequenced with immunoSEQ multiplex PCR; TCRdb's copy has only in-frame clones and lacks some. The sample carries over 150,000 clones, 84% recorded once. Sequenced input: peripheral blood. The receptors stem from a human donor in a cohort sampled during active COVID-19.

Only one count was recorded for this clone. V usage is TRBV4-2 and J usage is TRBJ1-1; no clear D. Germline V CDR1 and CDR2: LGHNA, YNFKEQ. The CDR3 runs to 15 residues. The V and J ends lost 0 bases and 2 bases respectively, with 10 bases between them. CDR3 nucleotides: TGTGCCAGCAGCCAAGAAATGGGAGAAAACACTGAAGCTTTCTTT. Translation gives CASSQEMGENTEAFF.

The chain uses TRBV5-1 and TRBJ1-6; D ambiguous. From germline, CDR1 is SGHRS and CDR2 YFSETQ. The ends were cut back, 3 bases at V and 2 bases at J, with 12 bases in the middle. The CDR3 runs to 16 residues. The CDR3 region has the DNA TGCGCCAGCAGCTCCAATCTGGGAGCCTATAATTCACCCCTCCACTTT. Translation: CASSSNLGAYNSPLHF.

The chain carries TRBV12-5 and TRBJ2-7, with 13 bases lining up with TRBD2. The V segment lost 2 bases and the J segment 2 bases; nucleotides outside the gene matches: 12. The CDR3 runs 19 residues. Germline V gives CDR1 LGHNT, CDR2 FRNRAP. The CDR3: CASGLPPLGLAGWPYEQYF. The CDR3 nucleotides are TGTGCTAGTGGTTTGCCACCCCTGGGACTAGCGGGATGGCCCTACGAGCAGTACTTC. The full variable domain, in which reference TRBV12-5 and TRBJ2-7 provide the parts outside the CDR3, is DARVTQTPRHKVTEMGQEVTMRCQPILGHNTVFWYRQTMMQGLELLAYFRNRAPLDDSGMPKDRFSAEMPDATLATLKIQPSEPRDSAVYFCASGLPPLGLAGWPYEQYFGPGTRLTVT.

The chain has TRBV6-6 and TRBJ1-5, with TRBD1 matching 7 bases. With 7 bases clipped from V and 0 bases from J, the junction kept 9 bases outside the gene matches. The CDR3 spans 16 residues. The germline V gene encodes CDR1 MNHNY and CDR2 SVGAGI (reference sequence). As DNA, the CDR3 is TGTGCCAGCACCCAGGGGGGCTCTTATAGCAATCAGCCCCAGCATTTT. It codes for CASTQGGSYSNQPQHF.

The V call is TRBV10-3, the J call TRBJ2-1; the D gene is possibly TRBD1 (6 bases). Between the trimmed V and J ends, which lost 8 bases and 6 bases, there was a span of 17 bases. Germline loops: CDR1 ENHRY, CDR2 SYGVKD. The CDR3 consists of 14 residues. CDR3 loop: CAIGIRVGGNEQFF. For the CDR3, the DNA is TGTGCCATCGGAATAAGGGTAGGGGGCAATGAGCAGTTCTTC.

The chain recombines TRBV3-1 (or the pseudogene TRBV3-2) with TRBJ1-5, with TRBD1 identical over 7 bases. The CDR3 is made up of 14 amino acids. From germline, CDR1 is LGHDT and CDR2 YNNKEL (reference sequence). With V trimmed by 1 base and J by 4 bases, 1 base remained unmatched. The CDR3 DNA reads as TGTGCCAGCAGCCAAGCAGGGGGGAATCAGCCCCAGCATTTT. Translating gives CASSQAGGNQPQHF.

CDR3 sequence (DNA): TGTGCCAGCAGCTTATCGGTGAACACCGGGGAGCTGTTTTTT. Protein product: CASSLSVNTGELFF. The chain links TRBV7-9 to TRBJ2-2; D is unclear. The V end lost 2 bases, the J end lost 1 base, and 5 bases lay between the germline ends. Looked up from germline, CDR1 is SEHNR and CDR2 is FQNEAQ (reference sequence). The CDR3 runs 14 residues.

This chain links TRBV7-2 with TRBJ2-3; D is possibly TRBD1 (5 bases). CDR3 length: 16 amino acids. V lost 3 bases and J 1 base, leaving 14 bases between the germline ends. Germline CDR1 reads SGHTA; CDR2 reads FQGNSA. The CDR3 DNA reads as TGTGCCAGCAGCTTTCTCAGGGAACTTCGCACAGATACGCAGTATTTT. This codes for CASSFLRELRTDTQYF.

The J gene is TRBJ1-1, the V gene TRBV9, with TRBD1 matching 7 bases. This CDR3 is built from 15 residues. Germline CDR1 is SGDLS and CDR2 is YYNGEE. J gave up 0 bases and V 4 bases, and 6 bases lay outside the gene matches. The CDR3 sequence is CASSPGGTMNTEAFF. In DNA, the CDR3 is TGTGCCAGCAGCCCAGGGGGAACCATGAACACTGAAGCTTTCTTT. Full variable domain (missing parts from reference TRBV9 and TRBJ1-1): DSGVTQTPKHLITATGQRVTLRCSPRSGDLSVYWYQQSLDQGLQFLIQYYNGEERAKGNILERFSAQQFPDLHSELNLSSLELGDSALYFCASSPGGTMNTEAFFGQGTRLTVV.

CDR3 nucleotide sequence: TGTGCCAGCAGTCCTGACAGGGGTAGCAATCAGCCCCAGCATTTT. The encoded protein is CASSPDRGSNQPQHF. The chain carries TRBV6-5 and TRBJ1-5; 8 positions agree with TRBD1. Germline V gene sequence: CDR1 MNHEY, CDR2 SVGAGI. This CDR3 is 15 amino acids long. Trimming took 5 bases from V and 0 from J; bases not matched to a gene: 3.

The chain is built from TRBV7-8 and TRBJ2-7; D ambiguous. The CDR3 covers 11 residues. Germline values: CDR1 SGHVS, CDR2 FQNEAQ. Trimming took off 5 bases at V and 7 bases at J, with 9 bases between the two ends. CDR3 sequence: CASSPSREQYF. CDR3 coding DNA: TGTGCCAGCAGCCCGTCGAGGGAGCAGTACTTC. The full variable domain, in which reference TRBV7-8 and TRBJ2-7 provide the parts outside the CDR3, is GAGVSQSPRYKVAKRGQDVALRCDPISGHVSLFWYQQALGQGPEFLTYFQNEAQLDKSGLPSDRFFAERPEGSVSTLKIQRTQQEDSAVYLCASSPSREQYFGPGTRLTVT.

As DNA, the CDR3 is TGTGCCAGCAGCCCAGGGACAGGGGGGACAGATACGCAGTATTTT. Translating it yields CASSPGTGGTDTQYF. The V and J genes are TRBV5-8 and TRBJ2-3; the match to TRBD1 covers 11 bases. The CDR3 spans 15 residues. After removal of 4 bases from V and 3 bases from J, the junction contained 4 bases not matched to a gene. Germline CDR1 is SGHTS and CDR2 is YDEGEE.

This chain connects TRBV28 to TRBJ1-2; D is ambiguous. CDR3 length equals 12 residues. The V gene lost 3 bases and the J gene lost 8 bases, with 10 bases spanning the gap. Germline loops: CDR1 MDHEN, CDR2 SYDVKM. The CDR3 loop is CASSFFNEGYTF. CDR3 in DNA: TGTGCCAGCAGTTTCTTTAACGAGGGCTACACCTTC.

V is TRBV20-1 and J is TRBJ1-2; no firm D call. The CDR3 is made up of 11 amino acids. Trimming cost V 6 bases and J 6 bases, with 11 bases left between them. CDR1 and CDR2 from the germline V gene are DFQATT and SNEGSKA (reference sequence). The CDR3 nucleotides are TGCAGTGCCGTAGTTGGTAATGGCTACACCTTC. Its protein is CSAVVGNGYTF.

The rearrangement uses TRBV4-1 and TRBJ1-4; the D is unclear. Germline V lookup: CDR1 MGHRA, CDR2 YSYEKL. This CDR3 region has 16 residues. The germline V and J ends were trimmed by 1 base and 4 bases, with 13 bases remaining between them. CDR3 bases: TGCGCCAGCAGCCAAGGAATGGACGCGGGTAATGAAAAACTGTTTTTT. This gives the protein CASSQGMDAGNEKLFF.

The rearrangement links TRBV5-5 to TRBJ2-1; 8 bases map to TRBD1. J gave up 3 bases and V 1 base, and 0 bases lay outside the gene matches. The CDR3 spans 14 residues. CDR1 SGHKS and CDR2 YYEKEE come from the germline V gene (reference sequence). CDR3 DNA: TGTGCCAGCAGCTTGACAGGGGGCTACAATGAGCAGTTCTTC. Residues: CASSLTGGYNEQFF.

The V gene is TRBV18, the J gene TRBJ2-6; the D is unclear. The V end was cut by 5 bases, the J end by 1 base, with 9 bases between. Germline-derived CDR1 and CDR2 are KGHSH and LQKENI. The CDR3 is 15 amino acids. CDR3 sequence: CASSSTPSGANVLTF. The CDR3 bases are TGTGCCAGCTCATCCACACCTTCTGGGGCCAACGTCCTGACTTTC.

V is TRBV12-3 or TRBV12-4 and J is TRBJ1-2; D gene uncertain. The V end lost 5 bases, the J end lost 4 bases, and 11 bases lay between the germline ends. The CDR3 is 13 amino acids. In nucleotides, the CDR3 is TGTGCCAGCAGTCACGGGAGGCCCTATGGCTACACCTTC. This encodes CASSHGRPYGYTF.

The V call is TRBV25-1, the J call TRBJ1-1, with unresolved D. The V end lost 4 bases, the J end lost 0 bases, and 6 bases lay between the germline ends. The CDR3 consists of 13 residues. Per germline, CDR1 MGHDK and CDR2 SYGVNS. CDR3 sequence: CASSAGMNTEAFF. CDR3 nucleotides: TGTGCCAGCAGTGCGGGGATGAACACTGAAGCTTTCTTT.

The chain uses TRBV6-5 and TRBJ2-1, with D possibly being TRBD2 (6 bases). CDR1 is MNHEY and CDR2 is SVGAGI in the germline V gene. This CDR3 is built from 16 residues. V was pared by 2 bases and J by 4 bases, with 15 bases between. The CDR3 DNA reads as TGTGCCAGCAGTTACCCCGGGAGCGGCCTGTACAATGAGCAGTTCTTC. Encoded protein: CASSYPGSGLYNEQFF.

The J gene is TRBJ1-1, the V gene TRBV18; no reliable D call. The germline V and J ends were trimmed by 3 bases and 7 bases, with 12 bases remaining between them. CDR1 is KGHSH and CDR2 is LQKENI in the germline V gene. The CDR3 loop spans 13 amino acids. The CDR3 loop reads CASSPGLSNEAFF. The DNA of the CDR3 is TGTGCCAGCTCACCCGGGTTATCGAATGAAGCTTTCTTT.

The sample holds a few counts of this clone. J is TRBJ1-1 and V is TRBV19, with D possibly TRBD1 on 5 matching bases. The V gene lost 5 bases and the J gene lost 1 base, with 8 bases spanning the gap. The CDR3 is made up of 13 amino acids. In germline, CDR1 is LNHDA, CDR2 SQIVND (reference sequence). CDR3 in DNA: TGTGCCAGTAGTCAGACAGAGAACACTGAAGCTTTCTTT. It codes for CASSQTENTEAFF.

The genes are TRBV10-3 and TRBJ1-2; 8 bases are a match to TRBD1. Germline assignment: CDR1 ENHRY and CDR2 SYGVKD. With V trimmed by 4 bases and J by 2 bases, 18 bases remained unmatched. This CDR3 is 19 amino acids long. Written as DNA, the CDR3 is TGTGCCATCAGTGCACGAGGAGGACAGGGACACCCAAGAAACTATGGCTACACCTTC. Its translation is CAISARGGQGHPRNYGYTF.

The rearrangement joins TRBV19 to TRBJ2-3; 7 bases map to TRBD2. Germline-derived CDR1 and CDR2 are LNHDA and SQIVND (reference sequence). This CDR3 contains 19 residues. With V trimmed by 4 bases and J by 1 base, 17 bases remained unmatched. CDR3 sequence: CASSRRQTPGGSRTDTQYF. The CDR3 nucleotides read TGTGCCAGTAGTAGAAGACAAACCCCGGGGGGATCCCGCACAGATACGCAGTATTTT.

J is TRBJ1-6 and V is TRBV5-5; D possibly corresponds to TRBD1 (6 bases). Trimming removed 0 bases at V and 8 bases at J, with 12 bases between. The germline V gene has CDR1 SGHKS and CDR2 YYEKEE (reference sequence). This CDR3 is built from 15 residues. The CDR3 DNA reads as TGTGCCAGCAGCTTGGATCGCACAGGGTATTCACCCCTCCACTTT. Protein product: CASSLDRTGYSPLHF.

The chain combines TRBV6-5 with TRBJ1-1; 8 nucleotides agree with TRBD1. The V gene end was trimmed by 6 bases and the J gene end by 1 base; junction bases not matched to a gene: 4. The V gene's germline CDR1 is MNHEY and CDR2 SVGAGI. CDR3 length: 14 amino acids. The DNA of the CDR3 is TGTGCCAGCAGCAAGGACAGGGCGAACACTGAAGCTTTCTTT. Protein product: CASSKDRANTEAFF.